The 17 T cell receptor beta chains below all came from one sample that was sequenced in a study of blood T cell repertoires in COVID-19 (dated by TCRdb to 2020 to 2021). The library was built by means of the immunoSEQ multiplex PCR assay. TCRdb re-hosts the immuneACCESS table, in-frame sequences only. Its copies lack some clones; in the studies checked, an unresolved V gene accounts for under half of them, and the cause for the rest is not known. The sample profile shows approximately 250,000 clones; roughly 84% of them were found once. Around 7.8% of the sample is in the top ten clones. Sequenced material: peripheral blood. These receptors were taken from a human donor in a cohort sampled during active COVID-19.

The genes are TRBV9 and TRBJ2-5; 14 bases line up with TRBD2. The CDR3 totals 14 residues. V lost 7 bases to trimming and J lost 4 bases; unmatched junction nucleotides: 3. Germline CDR1 reads SGDLS; CDR2 reads YYNGEE. DNA of the CDR3: TGTGCCAGCGGAGGACTAGCGGGAGGAGAGACCCAGTACTTC. It is translated as CASGGLAGGETQYF.

Remarks on this clone: Different DNA sequences within this sample yield the same CDR3. The V and J genes are TRBV19 and TRBJ1-6, with TRBD1 matching over 10 bases. The V gene's germline CDR1 is LNHDA and CDR2 SQIVND (reference sequence). CDR3 length: 13 amino acids. The V and J ends lost 9 bases and 10 bases, in that order; junction bases with no gene match: 6. In nucleotides, the CDR3 is TGTGCCAGCCGGGACAGGGGAGGATCACCCCTCCACTTT. This codes for CASRDRGGSPLHF.

This clone appeared a single time. This sequence joins TRBV7-8 and TRBJ2-7, with TRBD1 matching over 9 bases. This CDR3 comprises 15 residues. Germline trimming cut 5 bases from V and 6 bases from J; bases unmatched to any gene: 11. Germline V gene lookup returns CDR1 SGHVS and CDR2 FQNEAQ. CDR3 loop: CASSPWGQGVGEQYF. The CDR3 region has the DNA TGTGCCAGCAGCCCCTGGGGACAGGGCGTCGGCGAGCAGTACTTC.

The chain joins TRBV15 to TRBJ2-7; 14 positions match TRBD2. V was pared by 5 bases and J by 5 bases, with 5 bases of the junction left unmatched. The length of the CDR3 is 15 residues. Germline loops: CDR1 LNHNV, CDR2 YYDKDF (reference sequence). CDR3 in amino acids: CATSAGLAGVNEQYF. As DNA, the CDR3 is TGTGCCACCAGCGCGGGACTAGCGGGAGTCAACGAGCAGTACTTC.

The CDR3 is CASSPTGKTEAFF. CDR3 in DNA: TGTGCCAGCAGCCCGACAGGGAAAACTGAAGCTTTCTTT. This chain links TRBV6-5 with TRBJ1-1; 7 positions agree with TRBD1. Trimming at V came to 6 bases and at J to 5 bases, leaving 6 bases not matched to a gene. The CDR3 loop spans 13 amino acids. The germline gives CDR1 MNHEY, CDR2 SVGAGI.

The rearrangement uses TRBV4-1 and TRBJ2-1; D is unclear. This CDR3 contains 13 residues. V was shortened by 3 bases and J by 7 bases, with 10 bases between the two germline ends. The germline V gene has CDR1 MGHRA and CDR2 YSYEKL. The CDR3 nucleotides read TGCGCCAGCAGCCACGATAACTTTAATGAGCAGTTCTTC. It is translated as CASSHDNFNEQFF.

This sequence joins TRBV18 and TRBJ2-7, with 16 bases matching TRBD2. V trimming: 3 bases; J trimming: 5 bases; junction bases outside the gene matches: 7. Germline V lookup: CDR1 KGHSH, CDR2 LQKENI. The CDR3 length is 17 residues. The CDR3 is CASSPPGLAGGLNEQYF. CDR3 sequence (DNA): TGTGCCAGCTCACCCCCGGGACTAGCGGGGGGGCTGAACGAGCAGTACTTC.

The gene calls are TRBV18 and TRBJ2-7, with a weak D call TRBD2 (7 bases). Germline CDR1 and CDR2: KGHSH and LQKENI. Trimming took off 2 bases at V and 0 bases at J, with 20 bases between the two ends. This CDR3 has 18 amino acids. CDR3 DNA: TGTGCCAGCTCACCAAGATTAAAAGGGGGGGCGAACTCCTACGAGCAGTACTTC. It codes for CASSPRLKGGANSYEQYF.

This chain connects TRBV14 to TRBJ1-3; D ambiguous. Trimming stripped 0 bases from V and 8 bases from J, with 8 bases between. CDR1 and CDR2 from the germline V gene are SGHDN and FVKESK. The length of the CDR3 is 13 residues. The CDR3 nucleotides read TGTGCCAGCAGCCAAGAATTGGGCTACACCATATATTTT. Translating it yields CASSQELGYTIYF.

This chain links TRBV11-2 with TRBJ2-5; D remains unclear. Trimming took off 0 bases at V and 4 bases at J, with 21 bases between the two ends. CDR1 is SGHAT, CDR2 FQNNGV, per germline. The CDR3 is 18 amino acids. The DNA of the CDR3 is TGTGCCAGCAGCTTAGATAGGCACCCCTCTGGCAGGATAGAGACCCAGTACTTC. Translation gives CASSLDRHPSGRIETQYF.

The chain couples TRBV27 to TRBJ2-1; possible D gene TRBD2, 7 bases. This CDR3 is built from 22 residues. V was shortened by 2 bases and J by 4 bases, with 33 bases between the two germline ends. CDR1 is MNHEY, CDR2 SMNVEV, per germline (reference sequence). The CDR3 DNA reads TGTGCCAGCAGTTTAAGGCCGCCAGGGCTTCGGGCAGGCGGGGGCTATTACAATGAGCAGTTCTTC. This gives the protein CASSLRPPGLRAGGGYYNEQFF.

The CDR3 spells CASSLNRGEGGYTF. The CDR3 DNA follows: TGTGCCAGCTCATTGAACAGGGGAGAAGGCGGCTACACCTTC. This chain uses TRBV18 with TRBJ1-2, with 7 bases identical to TRBD1. The length of the CDR3 is 14 residues. The germline gives CDR1 KGHSH, CDR2 LQKENI. V lost 5 bases and J lost 8; bases outside the gene matches: 11. The full variable domain, in which reference TRBV18 and TRBJ1-2 provide the parts outside the CDR3, is NAGVMQNPRHLVRRRGQEARLRCSPMKGHSHVYWYRQLPEEGLKFMVYLQKENIIDESGMPKERFSAEFPKEGPSILRIQQVVRGDSAAYFCASSLNRGEGGYTFGSGTRLTVV.

The chain combines TRBV5-1 with TRBJ1-1, with a possible D match to TRBD1 (5 bases). In germline, CDR1 is SGHRS, CDR2 YFSETQ. The CDR3 sequence is 16 residues long. V was cut by 4 bases and J by 0 bases, with 16 bases left in between. The CDR3 DNA reads TGCGCCAGCAGCCCTGAGGCAGGGCGGATGAACACTGAAGCTTTCTTT. This gives the protein CASSPEAGRMNTEAFF.

The chain combines TRBV6-2 or TRBV6-3 with TRBJ2-5; D unclear. V was clipped by 2 bases and J by 1 base, with 8 bases between them. Looked up from germline, CDR1 is MNHEY and CDR2 is SVGEGT. This CDR3 contains 14 residues. The CDR3 DNA sequence: TGTGCCAGCAGTTACGTGTCTAGCCAAGAGACCCAGTACTTC. It yields the protein CASSYVSSQETQYF.

The chain employs TRBV24-1 and TRBJ1-3; D is uncertain. Trimming removed 1 base from V and 4 bases from J, with 4 bases in between. Germline CDR1 is KGHDR and CDR2 is SFDVKD. This CDR3 region has 13 residues. CDR3 loop: CATSDLRGNTIYF. In DNA, the CDR3 is TGTGCCACCAGTGATTTACGGGGAAACACCATATATTTT.

The CDR3 region is CASSGKWTGDYREQYF. CDR3 bases: TGCGCCAGCAGTGGGAAATGGACAGGGGATTACCGAGAGCAGTACTTC. The rearrangement links TRBV10-1 to TRBJ2-7, with 9 bases identical to TRBD1. The CDR3 loop spans 16 amino acids. The V and J ends lost 4 bases and 7 bases, in that order; junction bases with no gene match: 14. Germline V gives CDR1 WNHNN, CDR2 SYGVQD (reference sequence).

This rearrangement joins TRBV4-1 to TRBJ1-2, with 8 bases identical to TRBD1. CDR3 length equals 13 residues. Germline loops: CDR1 MGHRA, CDR2 YSYEKL. The V segment lost 4 bases and the J segment 5 bases; nucleotides outside the gene matches: 3. CDR3 in amino acids: CASSLGQGYGYTF. As DNA, the CDR3 is TGCGCCAGCAGCCTCGGACAGGGTTATGGCTACACCTTC.